The clone carrying this T cell receptor (beta chain) was observed a single time. This sample was included in a study of TIL therapy for anti-PD-1-resistant metastatic lung cancer. Study summary: Several tumors were EGFR-mutant and two were ALK-rearranged. Tumors carried a median about 1.5 non-synonymous mutations per megabase.

The time point is: pre-treatment sample, taken before nivolumab and TIL therapy. Pleural nodules or supraclavicular lymph nodes made up most of the excised metastases sampled. Progressing patients received lymphodepletion, expanded TIL infusion and IL-2. This was the immunoSEQ v3 assay. Measured with immunoSEQ multiplex PCR; TCRdb has only the in-frame clones, and not every one. The profile shows over 10,000 clones, 66% of them singletons. The CDR3 totals 16 residues. The junction had 11 bases not matched to a gene; V was cut back by 2 bases and J by 7 bases. Germline CDR1 SEHNR, CDR2 FQNEAQ (reference sequence).

This specimen was tumor tissue, taken at baseline. This TCR derives from a woman between 30 and 80 years old with non-small cell lung cancer. The rearrangement uses TRBV7-9 and TRBJ2-3, with 8 bases fitting TRBD2. The CDR3 nucleotides are TGTGCCAGCAGCTTATCGGCCGGGGTAGCGGGGTATACGCAGTATTTT. Its translation: CASSLSAGVAGYTQYF.